This entry is about one TCR beta chain. Its cognate antigen is unknown. Hyperthyroidism was newly diagnosed in patients aged 18 to 65 (duration under 2 months). Amplified TCR beta CDR3 regions derived from RNA transcripts. An initial round of RT-PCR targeting the TCR CDR3 relied on the HTBI primer set. MiXCR, run by TCRdb on the multiplex PCR reads, gives a single entry per CDR3 protein. The sample holds some 500,000 distinct CDR3 sequences, 13% to 15% seen once. These data belong to a study of T cells in Graves' hyperthyroidism and ophthalmopathy. Study-level points and caveats: Separation of ophthalmopathy from stable hyperthyroidism was achieved by a 13 V-J model. Prediction of ophthalmopathy progression came a median roughly 6.4 months pre-onset.

With 8 bases removed from V and 0 bases from J, the gap between germline ends came to 19 bases. The CDR3 runs 16 residues. CDR1 WSHSY and CDR2 SAAADI come from the germline V gene. The rearrangement links TRBV10-2 to TRBJ1-2, with a possible D match to TRBD1 (5 bases). The sequencing sample was made of blood. The TCR was taken from a woman between 18 and 30 years old with Graves' hyperthyroidism. The DNA for the CDR3 is TGCGCCAGCTCCCCCGGGGGGTTGTTAGCTAACTATGGCTACACCTTC. Its protein is CASSPGGLLANYGYTF.